This T cell receptor (beta chain) was obtained from a study of T cell repertoires in cytomegalovirus infection. Study overall: Newly reported HLA-C-restricted and thoroughly characterized HLA-B-restricted CMV epitopes were employed. Regarding the study as a whole: In two of eight donors, the top clonotype was HLA-C-restricted CMV-specific.

This clonotype was seen more than once but under ten times. Antigen unknown. TCRdb processed the reads anew with MiXCR; each CDR3 protein has one entry. This table has 550,000 to 850,000 distinct CDR3 sequences, roughly 33% appearing once. The CDR3 has 11 residues. Germline lookup yields CDR1 SGHVS and CDR2 FNYEAQ. V dropped 3 bases and J dropped 9 bases, with 6 bases sitting between them. The clonotype was recovered from a human donor in good health (CMV status not recorded). Some clones in this sample may be carry-over from other donors' samples. The sample consisted of cultured PBMCs, taken from culture after CMV antigen stimulation. This chain uses TRBV7-6 with TRBJ1-5, with D unclear. The CDR3 coding sequence is TGTGCCAGCAGCTTGAGCGGGCCCCAGCATTTT. This codes for CASSLSGPQHF.